Shown below are 27 T cell receptor beta chains from a single sample sequenced in a study of CD8 T cells in ankylosing spondylitis. No antigen has been assigned to these receptors. Study observations and caveats: Blood of patients with ankylosing spondylitis appeared to be characterized by a TCR beta motif of about 8 highly homologous variants.

TCRdb itself ran the 5' RACE reads through MiXCR, one entry per CDR3 protein. The sample lists roughly 440,000 distinct CDR3 sequences, roughly a sixth occurring once. Material for sequencing was blood, either unsorted or a sorted T cell fraction (not recorded which). The source of these receptors is a male donor with ankylosing spondylitis.

This clonotype was seen just once. The J gene is TRBJ2-2, the V gene TRBV3-1; 8 nucleotides line up with TRBD2. There are 16 residues in the CDR3. The trim removed 4 bases at V and 4 bases at J, leaving 8 bases unmatched. Per the germline V gene, CDR1 is LGHDT and CDR2 is YNNKEL (reference sequence). The CDR3 spells CASSLRGGARTGELFF. The CDR3 DNA is TGTGCCAGCAGCCTCCGGGGGGGGGCCCGCACCGGGGAGCTGTTTTTT. Looking up the rest from reference TRBV3-1 and TRBJ2-2 gives the full variable domain: DTAVSQTPKYLVTQMGNDKSIKCEQNLGHDTMYWYKQDSKKFLKIMFSYNNKELIINETVPNRFSPKSPDKAHLNLHINSLELGDSAVYFCASSLRGGARTGELFFGEGSRLTVL.

The chain uses TRBV5-4 and TRBJ2-7; perhaps TRBD1 as D (6 bases). This CDR3 comprises 15 residues. The V gene's germline CDR1 is SGHNT and CDR2 YYREEE (reference sequence). With 4 bases removed from V and 3 bases from J, the gap between germline ends came to 17 bases. CDR3 nucleotides: TGTGCCAGCAGCCACGGGACATCGAATAACTACGAGCAGTACTTC. Translating gives CASSHGTSNNYEQYF.

In this sample, this clonotype turned up a few times. This rearrangement joins TRBV29-1 to TRBJ2-7, with 12 bases lining up with TRBD2. Germline assignment: CDR1 SQVTM and CDR2 ANQGSEA. Germline trimming cut 4 bases from V and 0 bases from J; bases unmatched to any gene: 10. The CDR3 runs to 17 residues. The CDR3 spells CSVGTTQGLAGSYEQYF. DNA of the CDR3: TGCAGCGTTGGGACCACACAGGGACTAGCGGGCTCCTACGAGCAGTACTTC.

The sample holds a few counts of this clonotype. The chain combines TRBV5-6 with TRBJ1-4, with D maybe TRBD1 (6 bases). This CDR3 contains 15 residues. Germline V gene data show CDR1 as SGHDT and CDR2 as YYEEEE. V lost 0 bases and J 7 bases, leaving 13 bases between the germline ends. CDR3 region: CASSLAIGGGEKLFF. The CDR3 DNA follows: TGTGCCAGCAGCTTGGCGATTGGGGGCGGTGAAAAACTGTTTTTT. Supplemented by reference TRBV5-6 and TRBJ1-4, the full variable domain reads DAGVTQSPTHLIKTRGQQVTLRCSPKSGHDTVSWYQQALGQGPQFIFQYYEEEERQRGNFPDRFSGHQFPNYSSELNVNALLLGDSALYLCASSLAIGGGEKLFFGSGTQLSVL.

This chain joins TRBV5-1 and TRBJ2-2; TRBD1 is a possible D gene (6 bases). Trimming stripped 4 bases from V and 7 bases from J, with 14 bases between. The germline V gene encodes CDR1 SGHRS and CDR2 YFSETQ. The CDR3 has 14 amino acids. The CDR3 loop is CASSDGQIVGELFF. The DNA of the CDR3 is TGCGCCAGCAGCGATGGACAGATAGTCGGGGAGCTGTTTTTT.

This sequence joins TRBV20-1 and TRBJ1-4; TRBD1 is a possible D gene (5 bases). The CDR3 extends over 14 amino acids. Germline V gene data show CDR1 as DFQATT and CDR2 as SNEGSKA (reference sequence). Trimming shortened V by 5 bases and J by 5 bases, and 15 bases separated the two germline ends. The chain's CDR3 is CSAPRAGGNEKLFF. The CDR3 DNA reads as TGCAGTGCTCCGCGTGCGGGGGGAAATGAAAAACTGTTTTTT.

The chain joins TRBV20-1 to TRBJ2-5; 8 bases map to TRBD1. V gave up 3 bases and J gave up 5 bases; unmatched junction bases: 8. Germline V gene lookup returns CDR1 DFQATT and CDR2 SNEGSKA (reference sequence). CDR3 length: 14 amino acids. CDR3 region: CSARGSQGAETQYF. In DNA, the CDR3 is TGCAGTGCTAGGGGGAGCCAGGGGGCGGAGACCCAGTACTTC.

This clonotype came up a few times. V usage is TRBV6-1 and J usage is TRBJ2-5; 8 bases align to TRBD2. The germline V gene has CDR1 MNHNS and CDR2 SASEGT. This CDR3 comprises 14 residues. With V trimmed by 8 bases and J by 5 bases, 10 bases remained unmatched. This CDR3 is CASSTPGLVETQYF. As DNA, the CDR3 is TGTGCCAGCTCCACCCCGGGACTAGTGGAGACCCAGTACTTC.

The rearrangement uses TRBV5-1 and TRBJ2-7; a possible D gene is TRBD2 (6 bases). The CDR3 contains 14 residues. Deletions cut 0 bases from V and 2 bases from J, with 9 bases between. Germline V CDR1 and CDR2: SGHRS, YFSETQ. The CDR3 loop is CASSLGGDPYEQYF. The CDR3 bases are TGCGCCAGCAGCTTGGGGGGGGACCCCTACGAGCAGTACTTC.

The chain links TRBV5-6 to TRBJ1-1; D is ambiguous. Trimming cost V 0 bases and J 3 bases, with 9 bases left between them. This CDR3 is built from 14 residues. Germline V gene sequence: CDR1 SGHDT, CDR2 YYEEEE. Here the CDR3 reads CASSLVDGDTEAFF. In DNA form, the CDR3 reads TGTGCCAGCAGCTTGGTTGACGGAGACACTGAAGCTTTCTTT.

The chain uses TRBV24-1 and TRBJ2-7, with D tentatively TRBD1 or TRBD2 (5 bases each). Trimming shortened V by 2 bases and J by 4 bases, and 14 bases separated the two germline ends. The CDR3 has 15 amino acids. Germline values: CDR1 KGHDR, CDR2 SFDVKD. The CDR3 DNA reads as TGTGCCACCAGTGATTCTTCGGGACCCCCTTACGAGCAGTACTTC. It is translated as CATSDSSGPPYEQYF.

This clonotype has only a few counts. The chain joins TRBV10-3 to TRBJ1-1; D is perhaps TRBD1 (5 bases). CDR1 is ENHRY, CDR2 SYGVKD, per germline. V was pared by 5 bases and J by 5 bases, with 12 bases between. This CDR3 comprises 13 residues. The CDR3, as DNA: TGTGCCATCAGTACAGGAAAGGTTACTGAAGCTTTCTTT. Residues: CAISTGKVTEAFF.

This clonotype occurred a few times. The chain has TRBV7-9 and TRBJ1-4; D gene uncertain. The CDR3 loop spans 13 amino acids. V lost 1 base and J 5 bases, leaving 5 bases between the germline ends. CDR1 SEHNR and CDR2 FQNEAQ come from the germline V gene (reference sequence). The CDR3 DNA is TGTGCCAGCAGCTTAGGTATCAATGAAAAACTGTTTTTT. Translating it yields CASSLGINEKLFF.

The table lists this clonotype with a few counts. The chain has TRBV6-1 and TRBJ1-2, with D perhaps TRBD1 (5 bases). The V end lost 7 bases, the J end lost 8 bases, and 17 bases lay between the germline ends. This CDR3 comprises 13 residues. Per germline, CDR1 MNHNS and CDR2 SASEGT. The CDR3 coding sequence is TGTGCCAGCACCCGGGGGGAGGGCTGGGGCTACACCTTC. It encodes CASTRGEGWGYTF.

This clonotype has a handful of counts. The rearrangement joins TRBV28 to TRBJ2-1; TRBD2 matches at 10 bases. Trimming cost V 2 bases and J 6 bases; bases outside gene matches: 4. The CDR3 consists of 15 residues. Germline V CDR1 and CDR2: MDHEN, SYDVKM. The chain's CDR3 is CASSLASGSVNEQFF. The DNA of the CDR3 is TGTGCCAGCAGTTTAGCTAGCGGGAGTGTCAATGAGCAGTTCTTC.

This clonotype has only a few counts. This rearrangement joins TRBV6-1 to TRBJ1-6; a possible D gene is TRBD1 (5 bases). This CDR3 has 14 residues. Germline lookup yields CDR1 MNHNS and CDR2 SASEGT. Trimming stripped 7 bases from V and 5 bases from J, with 12 bases between. In DNA, the CDR3 is TGTGCCAGCAATCTGGGACCAAATAATTCACCCCTCCACTTT. Encoded protein: CASNLGPNNSPLHF.

This chain uses TRBV20-1 with TRBJ2-4; D not resolved. CDR1 and CDR2 from the germline V gene are DFQATT and SNEGSKA (reference sequence). The CDR3 runs to 16 residues. The germline V and J ends were trimmed by 0 bases and 2 bases, with 14 bases remaining between them. CDR3 bases: TGCAGTGCTAGAGATCGCGTCAAGGTGCCCAAAAACATTCAGTACTTC. It yields the protein CSARDRVKVPKNIQYF.

This clonotype appeared a few times. The chain couples TRBV3-1 to TRBJ2-3; TRBD2 matches 8 bases. With V trimmed by 3 bases and J by 5 bases, 10 bases remained unmatched. The germline gives CDR1 LGHDT, CDR2 YNNKEL (reference sequence). The CDR3 covers 16 residues. CDR3 in DNA: TGTGCCAGCAGCCAGCAACCGGGACTAGTCCAAGATACGCAGTATTTT. This encodes CASSQQPGLVQDTQYF.

J is TRBJ2-7 and V is TRBV5-1; 12 nucleotides match TRBD1. Unmatched junction bases numbered 3, after V lost 4 bases and J lost 7 bases. The length of the CDR3 is 13 residues. Germline assignment: CDR1 SGHRS and CDR2 YFSETQ. This CDR3 reads CASSRDRGREQYF. As DNA, the CDR3 is TGCGCCAGCAGCAGGGACAGGGGGCGAGAGCAGTACTTC.

CDR3 DNA: TGTGCCAGCAGCCGAGAGGGACTAGCGGGGGGCGGATCCTCTGGGGCCAACGTCCTGACTTTC. Its translation is CASSREGLAGGGSSGANVLTF. The chain couples TRBV11-2 to TRBJ2-6, with 15 bases identical to TRBD2. There are 21 residues in the CDR3. Germline V gene lookup returns CDR1 SGHAT and CDR2 FQNNGV. V lost 5 bases and J lost 0; bases outside the gene matches: 11.

This clonotype was picked up a small number of times. The CDR3 is CASSSSEVEQFF. The DNA for the CDR3 is TGTGCCAGCAGCTCCAGCGAGGTTGAGCAGTTCTTC. The chain joins TRBV12-3 or TRBV12-4 to TRBJ2-1; D is unclear. V lost 6 bases and J 9 bases, leaving 12 bases between the germline ends. The CDR3 spans 12 residues.

This clonotype was seen ten or more times. The chain has TRBV5-1 and TRBJ2-1, with TRBD1 matching 9 bases. The CDR3 has 15 residues. Trimming removed 4 bases from V and 8 bases from J; junction bases left unmatched: 10. Germline V gene sequence: CDR1 SGHRS, CDR2 YFSETQ. CDR3 bases: TGCGCCAGCAGCACCGGGACAGGGAAGACCGATGAGCAGTTCTTC. Its translation is CASSTGTGKTDEQFF.

This clonotype came up many times. The chain recombines TRBV5-1 with TRBJ2-3; D is unclear. This CDR3 is built from 16 residues. Trimming pared 1 base from V and 0 bases from J, leaving 12 bases between. Germline V gene lookup returns CDR1 SGHRS and CDR2 YFSETQ. The CDR3 region is CASSLRHTPSTDTQYF. The CDR3 region has the DNA TGCGCCAGCAGCTTGAGGCACACCCCTAGCACAGATACGCAGTATTTT.

This clonotype was counted only a few times. The chain uses TRBV5-1 and TRBJ2-2, with D possibly being TRBD1 or TRBD2 (6 bases each). Germline CDR1 is SGHRS and CDR2 is YFSETQ. The CDR3 contains 16 residues. V was cut by 0 bases and J by 5 bases, with 14 bases left in between. The CDR3, as DNA: TGCGCCAGCAGCTTGGCGGCGGGACAAATAACCGGGGAGCTGTTTTTT. This translates into CASSLAAGQITGELFF. The whole variable domain, remainder taken from reference TRBV5-1 and TRBJ2-2, is KAGVTQTPRYLIKTRGQQVTLSCSPISGHRSVSWYQQTPGQGLQFLFEYFSETQRNKGNFPGRFSGRQFSNSRSEMNVSTLELGDSALYLCASSLAAGQITGELFFGEGSRLTVL.

The rearrangement links TRBV20-1 to TRBJ2-7; 7 bases map to TRBD2. V shed 1 base, J shed 7 bases, and the junction held 13 bases outside the gene matches. The CDR3 is 15 residues long. Germline assignment: CDR1 DFQATT and CDR2 SNEGSKA (reference sequence). The CDR3 loop is CSARGPGLTTEEQYF. For the CDR3, the DNA is TGCAGTGCTAGAGGCCCGGGACTAACAACAGAAGAGCAGTACTTC.

CDR3 amino acids: CSVGGTSGGYEQYF. CDR3 DNA sequence: TGCAGCGTGGGAGGGACTAGCGGGGGCTACGAGCAGTACTTC. The chain couples TRBV29-1 to TRBJ2-7; 14 bases line up with TRBD2. V dropped 6 bases and J dropped 3; count of bases not matched to a gene: 4. The CDR3 is 14 amino acids. Germline V gives CDR1 SQVTM, CDR2 ANQGSEA.

This rearrangement joins TRBV20-1 to TRBJ2-1; perhaps D is TRBD1 or TRBD2 (6 bases each). This CDR3 comprises 14 residues. Trimming pared 2 bases from V and 5 bases from J, leaving 13 bases between. In germline, CDR1 is DFQATT, CDR2 SNEGSKA (reference sequence). CDR3 DNA: TGCAGTGCTAGAAGGGGGGCCGTCGACAATGAGCAGTTCTTC. It translates to CSARRGAVDNEQFF.